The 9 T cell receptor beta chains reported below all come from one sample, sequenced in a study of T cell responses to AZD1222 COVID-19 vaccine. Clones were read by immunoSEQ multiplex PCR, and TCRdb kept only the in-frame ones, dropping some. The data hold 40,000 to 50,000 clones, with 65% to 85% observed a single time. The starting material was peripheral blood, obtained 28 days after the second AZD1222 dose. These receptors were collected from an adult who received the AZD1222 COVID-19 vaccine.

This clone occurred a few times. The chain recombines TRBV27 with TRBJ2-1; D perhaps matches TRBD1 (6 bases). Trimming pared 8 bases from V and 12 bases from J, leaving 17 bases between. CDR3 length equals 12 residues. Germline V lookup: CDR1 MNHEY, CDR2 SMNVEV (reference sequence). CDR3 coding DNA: TGTGCCAGCTTTGCCTGGGGGCAGGGGCAGTTCTTC. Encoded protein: CASFAWGQGQFF.

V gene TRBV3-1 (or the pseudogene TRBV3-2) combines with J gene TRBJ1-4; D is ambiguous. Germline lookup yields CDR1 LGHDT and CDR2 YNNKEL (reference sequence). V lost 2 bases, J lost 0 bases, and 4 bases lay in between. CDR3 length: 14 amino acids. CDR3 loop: CASSQRTTNEKLFF. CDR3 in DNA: TGTGCCAGCAGCCAACGGACAACTAATGAAAAACTGTTTTTT.

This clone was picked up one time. In DNA form, the CDR3 reads TGTGCCAGCTCTTGGGGGGGGTCAGGCAATCAGCCCCAGCATTTT. Translating gives CASSWGGSGNQPQHF. J is TRBJ1-5 and V is TRBV28; D is possibly TRBD1 (5 bases). With 8 bases removed from V and 2 bases from J, the gap between germline ends came to 16 bases. Per the germline V gene, CDR1 is MDHEN and CDR2 is SYDVKM. This CDR3 is 15 amino acids long.

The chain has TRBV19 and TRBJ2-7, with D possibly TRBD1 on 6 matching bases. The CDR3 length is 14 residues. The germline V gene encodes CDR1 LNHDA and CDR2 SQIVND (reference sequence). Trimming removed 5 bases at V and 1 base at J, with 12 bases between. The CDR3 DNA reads TGTGCCAGTAGTCCCTTTGGACAGTCCTACGAGCAGTACTTC. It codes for CASSPFGQSYEQYF. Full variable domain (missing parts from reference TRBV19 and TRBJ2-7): DGGITQSPKYLFRKEGQNVTLSCEQNLNHDAMYWYRQDPGQGLRLIYYSQIVNDFQKGDIAEGYSVSREKKESFPLTVTSAQKNPTAFYLCASSPFGQSYEQYFGPGTRLTVT.

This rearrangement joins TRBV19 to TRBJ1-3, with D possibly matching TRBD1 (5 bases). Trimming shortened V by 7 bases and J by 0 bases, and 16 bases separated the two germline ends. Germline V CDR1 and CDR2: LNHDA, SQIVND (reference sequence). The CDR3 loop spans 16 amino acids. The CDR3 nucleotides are TGTGCCAGTATTCGCCCCCGGGGCTCCTCTGGAAACACCATATATTTT. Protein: CASIRPRGSSGNTIYF.

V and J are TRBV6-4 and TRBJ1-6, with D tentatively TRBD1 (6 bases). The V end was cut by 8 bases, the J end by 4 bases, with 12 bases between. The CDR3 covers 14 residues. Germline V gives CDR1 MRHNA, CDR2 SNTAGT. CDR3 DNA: TGTGCCAGCTCGGACAGTACTTATAATTCACCCCTCCACTTT. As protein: CASSDSTYNSPLHF.

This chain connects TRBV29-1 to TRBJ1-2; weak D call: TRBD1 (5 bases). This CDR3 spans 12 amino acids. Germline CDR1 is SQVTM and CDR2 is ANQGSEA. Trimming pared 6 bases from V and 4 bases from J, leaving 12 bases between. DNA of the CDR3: TGCAGCGTGGTCGGGCAGGGCTATGGCTACACCTTC. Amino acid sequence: CSVVGQGYGYTF.

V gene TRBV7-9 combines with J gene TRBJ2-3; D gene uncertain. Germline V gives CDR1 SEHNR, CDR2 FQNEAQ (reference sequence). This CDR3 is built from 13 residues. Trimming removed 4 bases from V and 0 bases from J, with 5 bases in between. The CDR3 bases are TGTGCCAGCAGCTCGGATAGCACAGATACGCAGTATTTT. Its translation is CASSSDSTDTQYF. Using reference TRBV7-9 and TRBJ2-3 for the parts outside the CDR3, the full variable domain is DTGVSQNPRHKITKRGQNVTFRCDPISEHNRLYWYRQTLGQGPEFLTYFQNEAQLEKSRLLSDRFSAERPKGSFSTLEIQRTEQGDSAMYLCASSSDSTDTQYFGPGTRLTVL.

The CDR3 bases are TGTGCCAGCAGTCGACAGGGTCGGGACACTGAAGCTTTCTTT. This encodes CASSRQGRDTEAFF. The rearrangement uses TRBV6-6 and TRBJ1-1; 7 bases match TRBD1. Looked up from germline, CDR1 is MNHNY and CDR2 is SVGAGI (reference sequence). The CDR3 extends over 14 amino acids. V lost 5 bases, J lost 3 bases, and 6 bases stayed unmatched.